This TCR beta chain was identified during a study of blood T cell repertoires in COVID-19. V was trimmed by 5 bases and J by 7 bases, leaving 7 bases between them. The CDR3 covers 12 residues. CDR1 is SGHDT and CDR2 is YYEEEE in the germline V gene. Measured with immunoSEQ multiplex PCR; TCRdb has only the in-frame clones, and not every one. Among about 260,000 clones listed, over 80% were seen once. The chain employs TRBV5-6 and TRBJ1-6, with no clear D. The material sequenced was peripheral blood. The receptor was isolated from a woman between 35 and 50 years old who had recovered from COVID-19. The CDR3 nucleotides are TGTGCCAGCAGTCCGGTCAATTCACCCCTCCACTTT. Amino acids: CASSPVNSPLHF.